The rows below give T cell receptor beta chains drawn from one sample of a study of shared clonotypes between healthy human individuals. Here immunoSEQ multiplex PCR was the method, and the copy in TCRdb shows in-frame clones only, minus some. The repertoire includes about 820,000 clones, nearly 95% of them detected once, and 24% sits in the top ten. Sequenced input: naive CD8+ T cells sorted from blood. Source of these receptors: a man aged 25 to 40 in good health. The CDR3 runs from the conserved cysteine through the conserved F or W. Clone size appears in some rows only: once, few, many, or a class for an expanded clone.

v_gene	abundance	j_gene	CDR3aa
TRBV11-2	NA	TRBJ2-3	CASSPSGTSGYTDTQYF
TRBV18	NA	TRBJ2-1	CASSNRELNEQFF
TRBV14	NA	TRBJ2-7	CASSQIRDPPYEQYF
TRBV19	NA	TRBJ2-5	CASSYGGETQYF
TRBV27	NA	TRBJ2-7	CASSFTNPSYEQYF
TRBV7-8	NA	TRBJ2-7	CASSQGLAGGFSYEQYF
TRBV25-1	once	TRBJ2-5	CASSGIVTDQETQYF
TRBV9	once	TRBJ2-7	CASSPSGQGAVSYEQYF
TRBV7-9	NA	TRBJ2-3	CASSSKTSGSGLSDTQYF
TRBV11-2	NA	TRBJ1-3	CASSLWDSSGNTIYF
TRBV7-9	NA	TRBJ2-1	CASSRIPGGFPRTYNEQFF
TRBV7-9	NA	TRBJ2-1	CASSLGGLAGGLYNEQFF
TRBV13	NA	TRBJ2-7	CASSLMDRGFYF
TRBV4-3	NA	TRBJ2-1	CASSQGLADNEQFF
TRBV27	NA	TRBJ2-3	CASSLEPGGGTDTQYF
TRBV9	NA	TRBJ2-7	CASSSGGDTTYEQYF
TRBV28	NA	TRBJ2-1	CASSKRDSYNEQFF
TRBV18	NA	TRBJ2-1	CASSPLLAGESNEQFF
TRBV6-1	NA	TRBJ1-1	CASSEVMGERNTEAFF
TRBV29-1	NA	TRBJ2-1	CSVEGSSGRSYDNEQFF
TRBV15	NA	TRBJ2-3	CATSGPRDSLRSDTQYF
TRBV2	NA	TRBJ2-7	CASSTGTSGYEQYF
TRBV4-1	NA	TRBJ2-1	CASSQAGGADEQFF
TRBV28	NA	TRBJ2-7	CASSPAPYEQYF
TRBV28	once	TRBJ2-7	CASSLRMASGTSRYF
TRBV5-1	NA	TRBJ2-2	CASRLGQGGTGELFF
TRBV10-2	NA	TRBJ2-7	CASSDPGLAGAEQYF
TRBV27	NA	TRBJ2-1	CASSLERYNEQFF
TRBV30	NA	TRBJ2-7	CAWSPPSAALGF
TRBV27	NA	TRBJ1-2	CASSSPKGQGTNYGYTF
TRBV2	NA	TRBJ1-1	CASTPPATNTEAFF
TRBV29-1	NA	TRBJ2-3	CSQSTRGSTDTQYF
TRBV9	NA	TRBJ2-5	CASSAGRDGGETQYF
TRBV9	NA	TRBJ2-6	CASSVGGTGANVLTF
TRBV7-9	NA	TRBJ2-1	CASSSSRGPDSNEQFF
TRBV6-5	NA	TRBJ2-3	CASSYVYRSTDTQYF
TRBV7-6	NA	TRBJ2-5	CASSLGLAGGVTEETQYF
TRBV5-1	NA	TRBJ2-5	CASSLVPGGGETQYF
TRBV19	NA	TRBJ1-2	CASSRRQGNGHYGYTF
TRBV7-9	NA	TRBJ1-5	CAVGGTANSNQPQHF
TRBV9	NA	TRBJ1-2	CASRDRGQGDIDGYTF
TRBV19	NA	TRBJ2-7	CASSIEAGVGYEQYF
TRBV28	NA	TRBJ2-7	CASSLLRHHEQYF
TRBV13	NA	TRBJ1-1	CASSRFRDRERGTEAFF
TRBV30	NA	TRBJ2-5	CACSPDRAETQYF
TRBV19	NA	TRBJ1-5	CASSLINQPQHF
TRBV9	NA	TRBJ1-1	CASSAPIKGEGTEAFF